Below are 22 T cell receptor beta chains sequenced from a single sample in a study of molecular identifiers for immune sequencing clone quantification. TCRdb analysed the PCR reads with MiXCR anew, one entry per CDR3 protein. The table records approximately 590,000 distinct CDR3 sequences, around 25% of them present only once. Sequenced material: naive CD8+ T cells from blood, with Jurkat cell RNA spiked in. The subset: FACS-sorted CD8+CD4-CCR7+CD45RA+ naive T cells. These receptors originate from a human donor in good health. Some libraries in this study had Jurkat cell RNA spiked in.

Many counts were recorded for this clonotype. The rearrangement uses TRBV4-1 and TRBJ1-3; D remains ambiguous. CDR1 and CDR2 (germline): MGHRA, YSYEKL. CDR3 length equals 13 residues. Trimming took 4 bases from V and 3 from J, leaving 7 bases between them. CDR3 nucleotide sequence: TGCGCCAGCAGCCTAAATTATGGAAACACCATATATTTT. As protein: CASSLNYGNTIYF.

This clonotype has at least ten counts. The CDR3: CSARGLAGGSSTDTQYF. DNA of the CDR3: TGCAGTGCTAGAGGGCTAGCGGGAGGGTCTAGCACAGATACGCAGTATTTT. The V and J genes are TRBV20-1 and TRBJ2-3; TRBD2 matches at 12 bases. J was trimmed by 0 bases and V by 1 base; bases with no gene match: 5. This CDR3 is built from 17 residues. Germline CDR1 and CDR2: DFQATT and SNEGSKA (reference sequence).

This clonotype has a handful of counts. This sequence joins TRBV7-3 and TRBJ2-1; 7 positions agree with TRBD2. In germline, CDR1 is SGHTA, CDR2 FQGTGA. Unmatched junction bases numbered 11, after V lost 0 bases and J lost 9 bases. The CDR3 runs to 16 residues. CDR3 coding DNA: TGTGCCAGCAGCTTAACAGCTAGCGGTAGGGTGAGTGAGCAGTTCTTC. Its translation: CASSLTASGRVSEQFF.

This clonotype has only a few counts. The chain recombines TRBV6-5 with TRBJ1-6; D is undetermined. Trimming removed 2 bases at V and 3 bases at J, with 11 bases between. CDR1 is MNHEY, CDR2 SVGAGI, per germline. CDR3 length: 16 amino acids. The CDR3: CASSYMDPVYNSPLHF. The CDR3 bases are TGTGCCAGCAGTTACATGGACCCCGTCTATAATTCACCCCTCCACTTT.

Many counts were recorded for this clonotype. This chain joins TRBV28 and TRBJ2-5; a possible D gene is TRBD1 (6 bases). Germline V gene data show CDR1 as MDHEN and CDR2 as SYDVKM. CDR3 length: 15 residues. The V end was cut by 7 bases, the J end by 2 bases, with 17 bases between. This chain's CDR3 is CASKAWTVTQETQYF. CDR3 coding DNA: TGTGCCAGCAAAGCTTGGACAGTTACACAAGAGACCCAGTACTTC.

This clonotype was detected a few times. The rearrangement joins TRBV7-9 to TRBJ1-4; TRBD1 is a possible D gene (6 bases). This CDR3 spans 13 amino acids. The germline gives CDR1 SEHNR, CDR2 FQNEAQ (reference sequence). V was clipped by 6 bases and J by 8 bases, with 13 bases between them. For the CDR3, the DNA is TGTGCCAGCAGAACCACCCAGGGGGAAAAACTGTTTTTT. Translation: CASRTTQGEKLFF.

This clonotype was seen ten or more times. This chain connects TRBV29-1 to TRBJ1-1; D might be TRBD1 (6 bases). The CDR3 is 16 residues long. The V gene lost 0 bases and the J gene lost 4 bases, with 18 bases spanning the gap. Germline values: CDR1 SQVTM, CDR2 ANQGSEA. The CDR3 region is CSVEDLGDNSATEAFF. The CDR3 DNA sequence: TGCAGCGTTGAAGATTTAGGGGACAATTCTGCCACTGAAGCTTTCTTT.

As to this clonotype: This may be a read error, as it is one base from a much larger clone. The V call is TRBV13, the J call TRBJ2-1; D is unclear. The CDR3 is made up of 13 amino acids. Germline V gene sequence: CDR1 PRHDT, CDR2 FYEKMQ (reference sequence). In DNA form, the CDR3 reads TGTGCCAGCAGCTTTCGCAGTTTAAATGAGCGGTTCTTC. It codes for CASSFRSLNERFF.

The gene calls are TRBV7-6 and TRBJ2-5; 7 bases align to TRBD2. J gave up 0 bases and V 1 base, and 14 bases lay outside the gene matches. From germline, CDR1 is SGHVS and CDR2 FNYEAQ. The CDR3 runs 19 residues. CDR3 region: CASSLDPGGAWANQETQYF. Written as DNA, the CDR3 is TGTGCCAGCAGCTTAGACCCGGGGGGAGCTTGGGCAAACCAAGAGACCCAGTACTTC.

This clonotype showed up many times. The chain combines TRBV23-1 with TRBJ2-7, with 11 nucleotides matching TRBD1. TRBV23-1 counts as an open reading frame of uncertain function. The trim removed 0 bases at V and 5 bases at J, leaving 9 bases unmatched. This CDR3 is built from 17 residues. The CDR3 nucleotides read TGCGCCAGCAGTCAATCGGCTCGGGACAGGGGGTTGGACGAGCAGTACTTC. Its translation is CASSQSARDRGLDEQYF.

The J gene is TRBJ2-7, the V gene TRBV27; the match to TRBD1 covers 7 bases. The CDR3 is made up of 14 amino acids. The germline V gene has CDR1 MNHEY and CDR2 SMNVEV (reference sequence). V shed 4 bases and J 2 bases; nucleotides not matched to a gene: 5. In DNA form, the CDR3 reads TGTGCCAGCAGTTGGACAGGTTCTACCTACGAGCAGTACTTC. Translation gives CASSWTGSTYEQYF.

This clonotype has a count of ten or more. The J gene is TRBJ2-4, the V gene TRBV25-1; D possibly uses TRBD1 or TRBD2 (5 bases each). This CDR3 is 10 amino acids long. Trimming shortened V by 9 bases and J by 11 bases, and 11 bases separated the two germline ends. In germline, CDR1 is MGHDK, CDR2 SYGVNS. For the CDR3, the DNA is TGTGCCAGGGCCCAGGGACTTCAGTACTTC. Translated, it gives CARAQGLQYF.

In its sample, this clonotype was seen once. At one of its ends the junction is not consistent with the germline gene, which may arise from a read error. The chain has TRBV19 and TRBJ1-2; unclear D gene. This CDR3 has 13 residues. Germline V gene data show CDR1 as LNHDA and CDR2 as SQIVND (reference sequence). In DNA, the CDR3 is TGTGCCAGTAGTATAACCCCTCTCAATGGCTGCACCTTC. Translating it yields CASSITPLNGCTF.

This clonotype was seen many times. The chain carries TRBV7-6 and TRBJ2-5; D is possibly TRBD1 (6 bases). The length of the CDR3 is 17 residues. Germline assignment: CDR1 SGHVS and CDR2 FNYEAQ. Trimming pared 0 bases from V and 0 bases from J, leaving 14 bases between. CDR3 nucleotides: TGTGCCAGCAGCTTAGCGCAGGGGCACGTGTACCAAGAGACCCAGTACTTC. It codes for CASSLAQGHVYQETQYF.

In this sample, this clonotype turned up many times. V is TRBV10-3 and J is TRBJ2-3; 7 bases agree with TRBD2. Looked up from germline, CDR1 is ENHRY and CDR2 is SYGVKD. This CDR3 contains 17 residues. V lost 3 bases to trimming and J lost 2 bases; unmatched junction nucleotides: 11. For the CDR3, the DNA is TGTGCCATCAGTGACGATACCTGGACTAGTTCCACAGATACGCAGTATTTT. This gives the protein CAISDDTWTSSTDTQYF.

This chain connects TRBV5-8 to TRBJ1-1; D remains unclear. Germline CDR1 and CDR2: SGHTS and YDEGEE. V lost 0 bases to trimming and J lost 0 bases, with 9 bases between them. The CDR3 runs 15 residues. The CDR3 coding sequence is TGTGCCAGCAGCTTGGAGGTCTGGTTGAACACTGAAGCTTTCTTT. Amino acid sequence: CASSLEVWLNTEAFF.

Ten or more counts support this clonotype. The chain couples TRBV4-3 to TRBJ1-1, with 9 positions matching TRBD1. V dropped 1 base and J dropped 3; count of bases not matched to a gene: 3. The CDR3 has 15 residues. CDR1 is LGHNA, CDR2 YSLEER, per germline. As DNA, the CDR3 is TGCGCCAGCAGCCAAGCGGACAGGGGATACACTGAAGCTTTCTTT. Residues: CASSQADRGYTEAFF.

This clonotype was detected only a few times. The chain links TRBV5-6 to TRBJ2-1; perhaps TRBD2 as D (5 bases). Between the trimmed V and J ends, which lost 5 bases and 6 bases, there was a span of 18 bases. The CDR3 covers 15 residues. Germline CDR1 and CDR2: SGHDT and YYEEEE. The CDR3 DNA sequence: TGTGCCAGCAGTTACCTTGAGGACGGGATCAATGAGCAGTTCTTC. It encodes CASSYLEDGINEQFF.

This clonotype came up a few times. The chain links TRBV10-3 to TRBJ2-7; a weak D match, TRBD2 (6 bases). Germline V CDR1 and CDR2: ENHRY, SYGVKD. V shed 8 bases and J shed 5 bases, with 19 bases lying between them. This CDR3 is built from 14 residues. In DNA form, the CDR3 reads TGTGCCATCCAATCGGAGGGTGGGATTGACGAGCAGTACTTC. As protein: CAIQSEGGIDEQYF.

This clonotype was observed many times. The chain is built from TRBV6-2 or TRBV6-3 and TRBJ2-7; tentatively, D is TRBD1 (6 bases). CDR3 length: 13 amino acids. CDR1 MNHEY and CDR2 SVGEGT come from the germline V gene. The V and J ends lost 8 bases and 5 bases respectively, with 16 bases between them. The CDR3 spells CASVFEDRNEQYF. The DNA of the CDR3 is TGTGCCAGCGTCTTTGAGGACAGAAACGAGCAGTACTTC.

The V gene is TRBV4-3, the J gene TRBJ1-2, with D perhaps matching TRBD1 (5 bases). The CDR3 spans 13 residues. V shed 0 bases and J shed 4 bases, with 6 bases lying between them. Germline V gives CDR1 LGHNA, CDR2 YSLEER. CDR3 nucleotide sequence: TGCGCCAGCAGCCAAGAGCAGGGCTATGGCTACACCTTC. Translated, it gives CASSQEQGYGYTF.

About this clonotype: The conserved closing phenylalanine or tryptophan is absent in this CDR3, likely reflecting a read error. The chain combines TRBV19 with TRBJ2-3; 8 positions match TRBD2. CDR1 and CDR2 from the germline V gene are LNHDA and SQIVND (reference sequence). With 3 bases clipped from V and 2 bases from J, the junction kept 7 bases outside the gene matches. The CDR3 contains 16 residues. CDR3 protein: CASSMRAGALTDTQYY. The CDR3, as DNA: TGTGCCAGTAGTATGAGAGCGGGGGCCCTCACAGATACGCAGTATTAT.